This T cell receptor (beta chain) stems from a study of blood T cell repertoires in COVID-19. Study-level information: The cDNA or gDNA used as material had been derived from T cells, B-cell-depleted T cells, or PBMCs.

TCRdb keeps only in-frame clones here, not all; method: immunoSEQ multiplex PCR. The data show hundreds of thousands of clones, approximately 91% seen once. The CDR3 contains 15 residues. The germline V gene has CDR1 LGHNT and CDR2 FRNRAP. V gave up 6 bases and J gave up 3 bases; unmatched junction bases: 11. V and J are TRBV12-5 and TRBJ2-7, with 7 bases lining up with TRBD1. This clonotype was obtained from a woman in her forties who had recovered from COVID-19. The sample consisted of PBMCs or T cells enriched from blood (not recorded which). The CDR3 bases are TGTGCTAGTGGGTCTCTCTACAGGGGCCTCTACGAGCAGTACTTC. This encodes CASGSLYRGLYEQYF.